This TCR beta chain came from a study of cytomegalovirus exposure and HLA in healthy donors. As for the study in general: Among roughly 180 million T cells, an earlier analysis found 95 million to 140 million unique TCR beta sequences.

This CDR3 comprises 17 residues. Looked up from germline, CDR1 is SGHRS and CDR2 is YFSETQ. Deletions cut 0 bases from V and 2 bases from J, with 12 bases between. PCR used 60 Vbeta primers and 13 Jbeta primers. Profiling relied on immunoSEQ multiplex PCR, and the TCRdb table lists in-frame clones only, not all of them. The table records 100,000 to 150,000 clones, roughly 75% of them present only once. Study findings and constraints: Accurate predictions that matched the HLA-A and HLA-B alleles of most subjects were reportedly made from TCR beta sequences. The dataset shows that most TCR sequences were rare, while some public TCRs occurred in many donors.

To note about this clone: Its specificity is unknown.

The material sequenced was PBMCs. This sequence joins TRBV5-1 and TRBJ2-6; tentative D call: TRBD2 (6 bases). This TCR was sampled from a man aged 30-40 years in good health and CMV-seronegative. CDR3 region: CASSLVGGGAGANVLTF. CDR3 DNA: TGCGCCAGCAGCTTGGTCGGAGGAGGGGCTGGGGCCAACGTCCTGACTTTC.